This TCR beta chain was captured by sequencing in a study of T cells in Graves' hyperthyroidism and ophthalmopathy. Regions amplified from RNA transcripts were the TCR beta CDR3 regions. When the TCR CDR3 underwent first-round RT-PCR, the HTBI primer set was used. TCRdb used MiXCR to reprocess the multiplex PCR reads, holding one entry per CDR3 protein. The table includes under 400,000 distinct CDR3 sequences, 12% to 15% detected once. This CDR3 is built from 15 residues. Trimming took 4 bases from V and 5 from J, leaving 13 bases between them. The germline gives CDR1 SGHNT, CDR2 YYREEE (reference sequence).

The material sequenced was blood. V usage is TRBV5-4 and J usage is TRBJ1-6; tentatively, D is TRBD1 (5 bases). This receptor was taken from a woman aged 60-70 years with Graves' ophthalmopathy. CDR3 region: CASSPQQGNNSPLHF. The CDR3 bases are TGTGCCAGCAGCCCACAGCAGGGTAATAATTCACCCCTCCACTTT.